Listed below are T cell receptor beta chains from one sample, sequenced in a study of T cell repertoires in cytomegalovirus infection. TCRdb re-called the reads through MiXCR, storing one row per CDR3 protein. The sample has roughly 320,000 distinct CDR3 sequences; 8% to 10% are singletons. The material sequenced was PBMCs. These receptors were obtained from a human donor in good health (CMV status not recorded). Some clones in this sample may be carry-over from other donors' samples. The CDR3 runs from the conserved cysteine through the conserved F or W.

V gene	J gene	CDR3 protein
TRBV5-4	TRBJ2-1	CASSSRDRGPYNEQFF
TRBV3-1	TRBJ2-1	CASSQDLVAGANEQFF
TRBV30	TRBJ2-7	CAWSVGTSGTYEQYF
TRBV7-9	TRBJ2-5	CASSLVGGEETQYF
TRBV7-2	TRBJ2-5	CASNWRQGGVGETQYF
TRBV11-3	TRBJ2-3	CASRDRRTDTQYF
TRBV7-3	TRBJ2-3	CASSLRAISGDTQYF
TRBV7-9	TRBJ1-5	CASSRGRVNQPQHF
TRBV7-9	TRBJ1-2	CASSLNLGQGSNYGYTF
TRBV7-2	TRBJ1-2	CASSLVQHYGYTF
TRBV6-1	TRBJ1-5	CASSNDGSNQPQHF
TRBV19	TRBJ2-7	CASSQPSGDRTYEQYF
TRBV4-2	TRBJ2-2	CASSQYSGANTGELFF
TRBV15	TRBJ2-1	CATSRSRGAGGSEQFF
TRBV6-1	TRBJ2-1	CASRKLAGGPGNEQFF
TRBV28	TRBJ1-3	CASSLRFSGNTIYF
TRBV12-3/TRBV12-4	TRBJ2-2	CASTNSGILTGELFF
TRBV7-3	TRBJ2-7	CASSLMGGSYEQYF
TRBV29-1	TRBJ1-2	CSVEGSQGPPDGYTF
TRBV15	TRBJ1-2	CATSRNRGGVGGYTF
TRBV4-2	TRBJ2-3	CASSPGLAGETDTQYF
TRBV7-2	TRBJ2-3	CASSSTGLASTDTQYF
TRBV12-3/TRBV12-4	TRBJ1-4	CASTSGRAAEKLFF
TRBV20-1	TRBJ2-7	CSARAYRGQGYEQYF
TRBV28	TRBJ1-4	CASQSQGAGEKLFF
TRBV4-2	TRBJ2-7	CASSQPKSYEQYF
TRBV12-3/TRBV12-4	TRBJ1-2	CASSAEVYGYTF
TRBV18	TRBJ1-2	CASSPDGQVGGYTF
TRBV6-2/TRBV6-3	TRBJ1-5	CASSQDRVGRQPQHF
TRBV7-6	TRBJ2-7	CASSQGTGRAYEQYF
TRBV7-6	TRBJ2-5	CTSSPTGGLAGETQYF
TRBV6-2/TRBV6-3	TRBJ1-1	CASSRPGGNTEAFF
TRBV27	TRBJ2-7	CASSLGPGSEQYF
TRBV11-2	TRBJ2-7	CASSERADYEQYF
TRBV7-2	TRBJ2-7	CASSLGGGLDEQYF
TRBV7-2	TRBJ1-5	CASSLDTAIRPQHF
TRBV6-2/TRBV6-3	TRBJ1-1	CASSYSSGKVSEAFF
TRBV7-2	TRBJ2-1	CASSLGWGAGGQNEQFF
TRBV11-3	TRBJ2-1	CASSPSGAYREQFF
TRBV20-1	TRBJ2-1	CSAGLAGGRGEQFF
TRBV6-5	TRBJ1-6	CASSYDRGFNSPLHF
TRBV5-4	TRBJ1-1	CASSWQGGLGTEAFF
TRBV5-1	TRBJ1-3	CASSANGVGNTIYF
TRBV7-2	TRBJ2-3	CASSLGLAGGYTQYF
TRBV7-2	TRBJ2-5	CASSLGGRQRIGTQYF
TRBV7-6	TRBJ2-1	CASSSPYSGRANEQFF
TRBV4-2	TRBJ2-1	CASSQDTLTGGELEFF
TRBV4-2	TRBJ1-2	CASSQDLNSNYGYTF
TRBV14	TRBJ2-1	CASSQDPRLRLGNEQFF
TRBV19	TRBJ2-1	CASSEPGPINEQFF
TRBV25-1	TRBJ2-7	CASSDPSHEQYF
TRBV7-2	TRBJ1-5	CASSLVWAYSNQPQHF
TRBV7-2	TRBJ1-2	CASSLNRGRDGYTF
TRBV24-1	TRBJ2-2	CATGGGGPLNTGELFF